The clone carrying this TCR beta chain was seen a few times. The antigen is undetermined. 5'RACE with constant-segment primers built TCRalpha and TCRbeta cDNA libraries with UMIs. TCRdb re-analysed the 5' RACE reads in MiXCR, keeping a single row per CDR3 protein. The sample shows about 440,000 distinct CDR3 sequences, roughly 20% of them seen only once. This sample stems from a study of T-cell memory formation after mild COVID-19. For the study at large: Clustering of TCRs was largely donor specific.

Germline V gene lookup returns CDR1 MNHEY and CDR2 SVGAGI. Unmatched junction bases numbered 12, after V lost 5 bases and J lost 5 bases. The CDR3 is made up of 15 amino acids. Study-wide results and caveats: While clones contracting from day 15 to 85 were balanced between CD4 and CD8, later expanders leaned CD4+. Mainly in CM and EM were contracting CD4+ clones; CD8+ were in EMRA.

The TCR comes from an adult woman who had mild COVID-19 (a few samples of this study predate the infection). Cell type and time point are not known. Sequencing used PBMCs or a T cell subset sorted from them (not recorded which). The rearrangement joins TRBV6-5 to TRBJ2-7, with TRBD1 matching over 7 bases. Here the CDR3 reads CASSPTDRVIHEQYF. Written as DNA, the CDR3 is TGTGCCAGCAGTCCAACCGACAGGGTAATCCACGAGCAGTACTTC.